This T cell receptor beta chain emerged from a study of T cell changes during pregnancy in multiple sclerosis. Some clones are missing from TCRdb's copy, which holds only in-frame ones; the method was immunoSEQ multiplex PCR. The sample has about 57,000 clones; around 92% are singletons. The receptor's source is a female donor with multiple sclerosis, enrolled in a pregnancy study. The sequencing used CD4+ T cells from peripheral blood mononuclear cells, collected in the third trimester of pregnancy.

The CDR3: CASSTTMTGEKLFF. The CDR3 DNA reads as TGTGCCAGTAGTACGACCATGACAGGGGAAAAACTGTTTTTT. The rearrangement links TRBV19 to TRBJ1-4; TRBD1 matches 7 bases. The CDR3 runs to 14 residues. From germline, CDR1 is LNHDA and CDR2 SQIVND (reference sequence). J gave up 8 bases and V 4 bases, and 7 bases lay outside the gene matches.